The 28 T cell receptor beta chains presented below share a single source sample, sequenced in a study of T cell responses to AZD1222 COVID-19 vaccine. The assay was immunoSEQ multiplex PCR, and TCRdb's table has in-frame clones only and misses some. The sample yields 200,000 or so clones, approximately 94% seen once. The starting material was peripheral blood, obtained on day 0 of MenACWY control vaccination. The receptors derive from an adult in good health.

The rearrangement links TRBV30 to TRBJ1-1; D not certain. V was pared by 3 bases and J by 1 base, with 12 bases between. CDR1 and CDR2 (germline): GTSNPN, SVGIG (reference sequence). This CDR3 has 14 residues. The CDR3 DNA follows: TGTGCCTGGAGGAGCCAAAGTCGGAACACTGAAGCTTTCTTT. It encodes CAWRSQSRNTEAFF.

V is TRBV29-1 and J is TRBJ1-5, with D tentatively TRBD1 (6 bases). V lost 7 bases and J 5 bases, leaving 15 bases between the germline ends. CDR3 length equals 13 residues. Germline CDR1 reads SQVTM; CDR2 reads ANQGSEA. CDR3 residues: CSASQGLDQPQHF. CDR3 nucleotides: TGCAGCGCTAGTCAGGGGCTCGATCAGCCCCAGCATTTT.

This chain joins TRBV6-2 or TRBV6-3 and TRBJ2-3; TRBD2 matches 8 bases. The V gene end was trimmed by 5 bases and the J gene end by 1 base; junction bases not matched to a gene: 2. Germline CDR1 and CDR2: MNHEY and SVGEGT. The CDR3 has 14 amino acids. For the CDR3, the DNA is TGTGCCAGCAGTCACGGGGGGGGCACAGATACGCAGTATTTT. The encoded protein is CASSHGGGTDTQYF.

The CDR3 DNA reads TGTGCCAGCAGTTACTCACGGACGCAAGAGACCCAGTACTTC. As protein: CASSYSRTQETQYF. The chain has TRBV6-6 and TRBJ2-5; no definite D call. CDR3 length: 14 residues. From germline, CDR1 is MNHNY and CDR2 SVGAGI (reference sequence). V gave up 0 bases and J gave up 2 bases, with 7 bases separating them.

This chain joins TRBV3-1 (or the pseudogene TRBV3-2) and TRBJ2-7; D is perhaps TRBD2 (6 bases). The germline V and J ends were trimmed by 4 bases and 0 bases, with 13 bases remaining between them. There are 15 residues in the CDR3. CDR1 is LGHDT and CDR2 is YNNKEL in the germline V gene (reference sequence). Here the CDR3 reads CASSRRGTPSYEQYF. The CDR3 DNA is TGTGCCAGCAGCCGCCGCGGGACGCCCTCCTACGAGCAGTACTTC.

V and J are TRBV2 and TRBJ1-1; D ambiguous. This CDR3 is built from 12 residues. Germline V gene sequence: CDR1 SNHLY, CDR2 FYNNEI. V was pared by 10 bases and J by 4 bases, with 13 bases between. The CDR3 nucleotides are TGTGCCATTTTGGTATCGGGCACTGAAGCTTTCTTT. This translates into CAILVSGTEAFF.

The rearrangement uses TRBV13 and TRBJ1-3; maybe TRBD1 (5 bases). Germline CDR1 and CDR2: PRHDT and FYEKMQ (reference sequence). Trimming stripped 5 bases from V and 4 bases from J, with 15 bases between. This CDR3 is 15 amino acids long. CDR3 amino acids: CASSPKTEPGNTIYF. CDR3 nucleotide sequence: TGTGCCAGCAGCCCGAAGACAGAGCCAGGAAACACCATATATTTT.

This chain joins TRBV28 and TRBJ1-1; 12 bases agree with TRBD1. The CDR3 consists of 14 residues. The V gene's germline CDR1 is MDHEN and CDR2 SYDVKM. The V segment lost 3 bases and the J segment 9 bases; nucleotides outside the gene matches: 5. CDR3: CASSLGQGARKAFF. CDR3 nucleotide sequence: TGTGCCAGCAGTTTGGGACAGGGGGCGAGAAAAGCTTTCTTT. The full variable domain, its missing parts supplied by reference TRBV28 and TRBJ1-1, is DVKVTQSSRYLVKRTGEKVFLECVQDMDHENMFWYRQDPGLGLRLIYFSYDVKMKEKGDIPEGYSVSREKKERFSLILESASTNQTSMYLCASSLGQGARKAFFGQGTRLTVV.

This rearrangement joins TRBV10-3 to TRBJ1-1; D is undetermined. The V gene lost 8 bases and the J gene lost 1 base, with 8 bases spanning the gap. Germline CDR1 reads ENHRY; CDR2 reads SYGVKD. The CDR3 is 12 residues long. The CDR3 is CAIGRENTEAFF. CDR3 bases: TGTGCCATCGGAAGAGAGAACACTGAAGCTTTCTTT.

This rearrangement joins TRBV5-6 to TRBJ1-5, with D tentatively TRBD1 (5 bases). V lost 6 bases, J lost 2 bases, and 12 bases lay in between. Germline lookup yields CDR1 SGHDT and CDR2 YYEEEE. The CDR3 is made up of 14 amino acids. The CDR3 loop reads CASTGGGRNQPQHF. The CDR3 region has the DNA TGTGCCAGCACCGGGGGGGGTCGCAATCAGCCCCAGCATTTT. Full variable domain (rest looked up from reference TRBV5-6 and TRBJ1-5): DAGVTQSPTHLIKTRGQQVTLRCSPKSGHDTVSWYQQALGQGPQFIFQYYEEEERQRGNFPDRFSGHQFPNYSSELNVNALLLGDSALYLCASTGGGRNQPQHFGDGTRLSIL.

The chain uses TRBV3-1 (or the pseudogene TRBV3-2) and TRBJ2-7; possibly TRBD2 for D (5 bases). The CDR3 consists of 11 residues. Trimming pared 2 bases from V and 9 bases from J, leaving 8 bases between. CDR1 and CDR2 from the germline V gene are LGHDT and YNNKEL (reference sequence). The CDR3 here is CASSQQAAQYF. The CDR3 DNA is TGTGCCAGCAGCCAACAAGCGGCGCAGTACTTC.

The chain joins TRBV3-1 (or the pseudogene TRBV3-2) to TRBJ2-3, with 11 bases that match TRBD2. The junction had 5 bases not matched to a gene; V was cut back by 5 bases and J by 4 bases. CDR1 is LGHDT and CDR2 is YNNKEL in the germline V gene (reference sequence). The CDR3 totals 15 residues. DNA of the CDR3: TGTGCCAGCAGCACTAGCGGGGGAGGCGCAGATACGCAGTATTTT. This encodes CASSTSGGGADTQYF.

The chain is built from TRBV2 and TRBJ2-2; D gene uncertain. CDR1 is SNHLY, CDR2 FYNNEI, per germline. The CDR3 sequence is 13 residues long. The V and J ends lost 6 bases and 7 bases respectively, with 12 bases between them. The DNA of the CDR3 is TGTGCCAGCAGCCCCCTTAGGGTCGGGGAGCTGTTTTTT. Protein: CASSPLRVGELFF.

The chain combines TRBV28 with TRBJ2-7; D assignment may be TRBD1 or TRBD2 (5 bases each). V shed 3 bases and J shed 6 bases, with 18 bases lying between them. The germline V gene encodes CDR1 MDHEN and CDR2 SYDVKM. The CDR3 consists of 15 residues. The CDR3 DNA sequence: TGTGCCAGCAGTTTGGGTGGGTCAGGGAGTCTCGAGCAGTACTTC. Its translation: CASSLGGSGSLEQYF. Variable domain in full (rest from reference TRBV28 and TRBJ2-7): DVKVTQSSRYLVKRTGEKVFLECVQDMDHENMFWYRQDPGLGLRLIYFSYDVKMKEKGDIPEGYSVSREKKERFSLILESASTNQTSMYLCASSLGGSGSLEQYFGPGTRLTVT.

The chain is built from TRBV19 and TRBJ1-1; D ambiguous. V lost 3 bases and J 1 base, leaving 12 bases between the germline ends. In germline, CDR1 is LNHDA, CDR2 SQIVND (reference sequence). This CDR3 is 15 amino acids long. For the CDR3, the DNA is TGTGCCAGTAGTATTAGGGCCGGAACGAACACTGAAGCTTTCTTT. Its translation is CASSIRAGTNTEAFF. Full variable domain (outside the CDR3, taken from reference TRBV19 and TRBJ1-1): DGGITQSPKYLFRKEGQNVTLSCEQNLNHDAMYWYRQDPGQGLRLIYYSQIVNDFQKGDIAEGYSVSREKKESFPLTVTSAQKNPTAFYLCASSIRAGTNTEAFFGQGTRLTVV.

The table lists this clone with a few counts. The rearrangement uses TRBV5-1 and TRBJ1-2; D is perhaps TRBD1 (6 bases). Germline V gene lookup returns CDR1 SGHRS and CDR2 YFSETQ. Trimming shortened V by 0 bases and J by 1 base, and 10 bases separated the two germline ends. The CDR3 is 15 residues long. In DNA form, the CDR3 reads TGCGCCAGCAGCTTGGGGACAGCTGATAACTATGGCTACACCTTC. It translates to CASSLGTADNYGYTF.

The V call is TRBV18, the J call TRBJ2-1; 8 nucleotides line up with TRBD2. The CDR3 has 15 amino acids. V was clipped by 4 bases and J by 5 bases; unmatched bases: 7. Germline CDR1 reads KGHSH; CDR2 reads LQKENI. The CDR3: CASSQGLARDNEQFF. CDR3 DNA: TGTGCCAGCTCACAAGGACTAGCCAGGGACAATGAGCAGTTCTTC.

V and J are TRBV29-1 and TRBJ2-3; 14 bases map to TRBD2. Germline V gene data show CDR1 as SQVTM and CDR2 as ANQGSEA. The V segment lost 7 bases and the J segment 1 base; nucleotides outside the gene matches: 7. There are 16 residues in the CDR3. CDR3 region: CSAGTSGGSRTDTQYF. For the CDR3, the DNA is TGCAGCGCAGGGACTAGCGGGGGTAGTCGCACAGATACGCAGTATTTT.

V gene TRBV4-1 combines with J gene TRBJ1-4; 10 positions agree with TRBD1. There are 17 residues in the CDR3. The germline V gene has CDR1 MGHRA and CDR2 YSYEKL. V gave up 2 bases and J gave up 0 bases; unmatched junction bases: 3. This CDR3 is CASSQKDRGTTNEKLFF. The CDR3 DNA sequence: TGCGCCAGCAGCCAAAAGGACAGGGGGACAACTAATGAAAAACTGTTTTTT.

The chain's CDR3 is CASSVGGRSNYGYTF. CDR3 coding DNA: TGTGCCAGCAGCGTTGGCGGGCGTTCTAACTATGGCTACACCTTC. The gene calls are TRBV9 and TRBJ1-2; D unresolved. Per the germline V gene, CDR1 is SGDLS and CDR2 is YYNGEE. Trimming removed 2 bases from V and 0 bases from J, with 11 bases in between. The CDR3 has 15 residues.

The genes are TRBV29-1 and TRBJ2-7; D may be TRBD1 or TRBD2 (6 bases each). CDR3 length: 13 residues. V was clipped by 6 bases and J by 2 bases, with 14 bases between them. CDR1 is SQVTM and CDR2 is ANQGSEA in the germline V gene. The DNA for the CDR3 is TGCAGCGTCTTGGGGGGCGTGACCTACGAGCAGTACTTC. As protein: CSVLGGVTYEQYF.

CDR3 sequence: CASSYWPKETQYF. CDR3 in DNA: TGTGCCAGCAGTTACTGGCCAAAAGAGACCCAGTACTTC. J is TRBJ2-5 and V is TRBV6-5; D unclear. Germline V gives CDR1 MNHEY, CDR2 SVGAGI. Trimming stripped 1 base from V and 3 bases from J, with 6 bases between. The CDR3 consists of 13 residues.

The chain couples TRBV6-4 to TRBJ1-4; 7 nucleotides line up with TRBD1. In germline, CDR1 is MRHNA, CDR2 SNTAGT. CDR3 size: 13 residues. Trimming removed 8 bases from V and 8 bases from J; junction bases left unmatched: 8. The CDR3 coding sequence is TGTGCCAGCTCGTGGGACAGAAGGGAAAAACTGTTTTTT. It is translated as CASSWDRREKLFF.

The V call is TRBV29-1, the J call TRBJ1-3; D is undetermined. Germline V gene lookup returns CDR1 SQVTM and CDR2 ANQGSEA. The CDR3 runs to 13 residues. V was shortened by 2 bases and J by 4 bases, with 9 bases between the two germline ends. CDR3 sequence (DNA): TGCAGCGTTGAAATTGGCAGAGGAAACACCATATATTTT. This encodes CSVEIGRGNTIYF. Full variable domain (missing parts from reference TRBV29-1 and TRBJ1-3): SAVISQKPSRDICQRGTSLTIQCQVDSQVTMMFWYRQQPGQSLTLIATANQGSEATYESGFVIDKFPISRPNLTFSTLTVSNMSPEDSSIYLCSVEIGRGNTIYFGEGSWLTVV.

This chain links TRBV12-3 or TRBV12-4 with TRBJ1-5, with D uncertain. Trimming took 5 bases from V and 2 from J, leaving 7 bases between them. This CDR3 comprises 13 residues. CDR3: CASSPGGNQPQHF. In nucleotides, the CDR3 is TGTGCCAGCAGTCCTGGGGGCAATCAGCCCCAGCATTTT.

The chain employs TRBV30 and TRBJ1-6, with TRBD1 as a possible D gene (6 bases). Between the trimmed V and J ends, which lost 0 bases and 1 base, there was a span of 10 bases. Germline V gene sequence: CDR1 GTSNPN, CDR2 SVGIG (reference sequence). The CDR3 spans 16 residues. CDR3 DNA: TGTGCCTGGAGTGTACGAACAGGGTCCTATAATTCACCCCTCCACTTT. It specifies CAWSVRTGSYNSPLHF. The full variable domain, its missing parts supplied by reference TRBV30 and TRBJ1-6, is SQTIHQWPATLVQPVGSPLSLECTVEGTSNPNLYWYRQAAGRGLQLLFYSVGIGQISSEVPQNLSASRPQDRQFILSSKKLLLSDSGFYLCAWSVRTGSYNSPLHFGNGTRLTVT.

The chain links TRBV2 to TRBJ1-1; D is perhaps TRBD1 (6 bases). V was clipped by 5 bases and J by 1 base, with 11 bases between them. The CDR3 sequence is 14 residues long. Germline V CDR1 and CDR2: SNHLY, FYNNEI. CDR3 protein: CASSPPGANTEAFF. The CDR3 DNA is TGTGCCAGCAGTCCCCCAGGGGCGAACACTGAAGCTTTCTTT. The variable domain in full, with the rest retrieved from reference TRBV2 and TRBJ1-1, is EPEVTQTPSHQVTQMGQEVILRCVPISNHLYFYWYRQILGQKVEFLVSFYNNEISEKSEIFDDQFSVERPDGSNFTLKIRSTKLEDSAMYFCASSPPGANTEAFFGQGTRLTVV.

The chain joins TRBV5-1 to TRBJ2-7; D remains ambiguous. Trimming stripped 0 bases from V and 2 bases from J, with 12 bases between. This CDR3 has 15 residues. Per germline, CDR1 SGHRS and CDR2 YFSETQ. The CDR3 DNA reads as TGCGCCAGCAGCTTGGCCCACGTCGGAACCTACGAGCAGTACTTC. Residues: CASSLAHVGTYEQYF.